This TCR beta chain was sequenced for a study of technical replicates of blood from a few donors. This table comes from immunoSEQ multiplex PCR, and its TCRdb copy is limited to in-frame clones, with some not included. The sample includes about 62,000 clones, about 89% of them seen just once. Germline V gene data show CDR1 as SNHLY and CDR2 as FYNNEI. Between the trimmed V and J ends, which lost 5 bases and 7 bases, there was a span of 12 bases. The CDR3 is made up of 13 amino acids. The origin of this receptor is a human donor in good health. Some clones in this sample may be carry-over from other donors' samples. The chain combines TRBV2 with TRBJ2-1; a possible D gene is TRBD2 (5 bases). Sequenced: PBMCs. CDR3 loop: CASSTRERNEQFF. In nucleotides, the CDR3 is TGTGCCAGCAGTACCCGGGAAAGGAATGAGCAGTTCTTC.